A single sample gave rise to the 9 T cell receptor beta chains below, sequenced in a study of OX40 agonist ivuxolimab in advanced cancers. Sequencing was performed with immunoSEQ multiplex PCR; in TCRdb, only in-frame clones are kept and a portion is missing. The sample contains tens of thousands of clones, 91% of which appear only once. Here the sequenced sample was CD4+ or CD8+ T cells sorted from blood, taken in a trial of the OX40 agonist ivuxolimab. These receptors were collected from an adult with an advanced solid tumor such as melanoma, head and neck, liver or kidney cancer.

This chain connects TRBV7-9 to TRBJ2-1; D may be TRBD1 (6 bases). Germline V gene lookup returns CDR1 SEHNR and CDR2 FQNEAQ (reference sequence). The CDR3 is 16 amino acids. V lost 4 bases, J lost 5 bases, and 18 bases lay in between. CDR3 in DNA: TGTGCCAGCAGCTCATCTACAGGGTATAGCCACAATGAGCAGTTCTTC. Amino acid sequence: CASSSSTGYSHNEQFF.

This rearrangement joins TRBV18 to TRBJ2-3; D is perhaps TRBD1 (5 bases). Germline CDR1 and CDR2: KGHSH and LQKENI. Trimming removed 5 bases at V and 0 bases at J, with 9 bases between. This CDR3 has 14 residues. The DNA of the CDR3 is TGTGCCAGCTCATCGCAGGGAAGCACAGATACGCAGTATTTT. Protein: CASSSQGSTDTQYF. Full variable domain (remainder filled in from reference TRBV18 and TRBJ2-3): NAGVMQNPRHLVRRRGQEARLRCSPMKGHSHVYWYRQLPEEGLKFMVYLQKENIIDESGMPKERFSAEFPKEGPSILRIQQVVRGDSAAYFCASSSQGSTDTQYFGPGTRLTVL.

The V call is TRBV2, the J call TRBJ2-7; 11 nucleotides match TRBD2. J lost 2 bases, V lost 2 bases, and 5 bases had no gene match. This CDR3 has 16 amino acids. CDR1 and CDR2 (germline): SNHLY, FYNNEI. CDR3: CASSEYGTSGAYEQYF. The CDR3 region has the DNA TGTGCCAGCAGTGAATACGGGACTAGCGGAGCCTACGAGCAGTACTTC.

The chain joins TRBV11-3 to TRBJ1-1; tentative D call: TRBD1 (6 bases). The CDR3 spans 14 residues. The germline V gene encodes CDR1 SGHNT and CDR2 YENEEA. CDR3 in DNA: TGTGTTCTGGCAGGGGACGGTGAAAACACTGAAGCTTTCTTT. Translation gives CVLAGDGENTEAFF.

Here the CDR3 reads CASSLGLDTYEQYF. CDR3 nucleotides: TGTGCCAGCAGCTTGGGACTAGACACCTACGAGCAGTACTTC. The chain couples TRBV5-4 to TRBJ2-7, with a weak D call TRBD2 (6 bases). V was clipped by 0 bases and J by 2 bases, with 9 bases between them. This CDR3 has 14 residues. Germline assignment: CDR1 SGHNT and CDR2 YYREEE (reference sequence).

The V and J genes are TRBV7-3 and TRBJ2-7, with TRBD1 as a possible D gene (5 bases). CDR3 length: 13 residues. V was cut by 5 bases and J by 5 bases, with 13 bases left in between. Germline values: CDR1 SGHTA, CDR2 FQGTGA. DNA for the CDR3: TGTGCCAGCAGCCCACGACAGCGCCACGAGCAGTACTTC. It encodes CASSPRQRHEQYF. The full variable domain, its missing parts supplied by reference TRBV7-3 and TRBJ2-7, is GAGVSQTPSNKVTEKGKYVELRCDPISGHTALYWYRQSLGQGPEFLIYFQGTGAADDSGLPNDRFFAVRPEGSVSTLKIQRTERGDSAVYLCASSPRQRHEQYFGPGTRLTVT.

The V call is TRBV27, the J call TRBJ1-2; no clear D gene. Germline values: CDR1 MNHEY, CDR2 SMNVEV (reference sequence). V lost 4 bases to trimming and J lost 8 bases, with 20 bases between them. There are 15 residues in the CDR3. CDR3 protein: CASSSGNSVLEGYTF. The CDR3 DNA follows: TGTGCCAGCAGTTCGGGCAATTCGGTCTTGGAAGGCTACACCTTC.

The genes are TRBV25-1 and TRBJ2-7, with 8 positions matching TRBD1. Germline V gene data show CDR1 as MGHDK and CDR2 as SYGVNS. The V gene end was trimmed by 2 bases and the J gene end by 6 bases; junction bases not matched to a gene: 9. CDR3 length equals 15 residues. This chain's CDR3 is CASSEIGDRSVEQYF. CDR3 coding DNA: TGTGCCAGCAGTGAAATAGGGGACAGGTCAGTCGAGCAGTACTTC.

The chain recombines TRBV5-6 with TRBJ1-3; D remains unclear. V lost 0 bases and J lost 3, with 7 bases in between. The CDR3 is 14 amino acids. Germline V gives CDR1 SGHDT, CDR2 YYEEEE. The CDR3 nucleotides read TGTGCCAGCAGCTTGGGGGAACTTGGAAACACCATATATTTT. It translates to CASSLGELGNTIYF.